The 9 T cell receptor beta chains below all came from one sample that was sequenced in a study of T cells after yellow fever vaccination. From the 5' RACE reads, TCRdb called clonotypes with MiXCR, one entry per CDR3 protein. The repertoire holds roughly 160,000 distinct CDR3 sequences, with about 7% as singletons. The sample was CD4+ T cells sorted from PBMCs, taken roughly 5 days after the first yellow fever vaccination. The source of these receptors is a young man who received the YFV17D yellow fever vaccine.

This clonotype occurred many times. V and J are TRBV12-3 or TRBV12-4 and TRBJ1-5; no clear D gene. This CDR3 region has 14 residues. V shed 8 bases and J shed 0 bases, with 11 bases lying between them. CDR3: CASHRGYSNQPQHF. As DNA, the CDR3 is TGTGCCAGCCATCGTGGCTATAGCAATCAGCCCCAGCATTTT.

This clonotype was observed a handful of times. The DNA of the CDR3 is TGTGCCAGCAGGACTCTAGCGGGGGGGGTAGATACGCAGTATTTT. Translated: CASRTLAGGVDTQYF. V usage is TRBV6-5 and J usage is TRBJ2-3, with 12 bases matching TRBD2. The CDR3 runs 15 residues. The trim removed 6 bases at V and 5 bases at J, leaving 6 bases unmatched. CDR1 MNHEY and CDR2 SVGAGI come from the germline V gene.

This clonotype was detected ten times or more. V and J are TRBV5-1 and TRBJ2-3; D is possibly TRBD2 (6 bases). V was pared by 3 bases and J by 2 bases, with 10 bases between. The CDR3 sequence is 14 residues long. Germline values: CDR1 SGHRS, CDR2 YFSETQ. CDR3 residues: CASSWRDLTDTQYF. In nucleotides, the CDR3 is TGCGCCAGCAGCTGGCGGGACCTCACAGATACGCAGTATTTT.

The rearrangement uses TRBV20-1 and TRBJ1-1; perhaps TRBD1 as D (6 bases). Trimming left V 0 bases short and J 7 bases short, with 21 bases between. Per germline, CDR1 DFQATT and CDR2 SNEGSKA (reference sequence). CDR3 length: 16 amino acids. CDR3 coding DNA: TGCAGTGCTAGAGATCAGCACCGGGGGGCCTGGGGTGAAGCTTTCTTT. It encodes CSARDQHRGAWGEAFF.

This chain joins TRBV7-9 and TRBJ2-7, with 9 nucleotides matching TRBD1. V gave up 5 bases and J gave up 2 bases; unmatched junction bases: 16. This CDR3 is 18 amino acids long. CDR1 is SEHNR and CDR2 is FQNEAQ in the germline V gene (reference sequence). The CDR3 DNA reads TGTGCCAGCAGCCCCAAGGCCCTCTGGACAGGGGTAGCCTACGAGCAGTACTTC. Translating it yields CASSPKALWTGVAYEQYF.

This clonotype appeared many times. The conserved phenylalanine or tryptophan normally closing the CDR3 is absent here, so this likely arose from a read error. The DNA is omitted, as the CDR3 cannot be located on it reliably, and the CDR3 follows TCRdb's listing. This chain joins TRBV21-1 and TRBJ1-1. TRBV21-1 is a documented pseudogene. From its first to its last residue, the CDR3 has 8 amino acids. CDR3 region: CASSKVGL.

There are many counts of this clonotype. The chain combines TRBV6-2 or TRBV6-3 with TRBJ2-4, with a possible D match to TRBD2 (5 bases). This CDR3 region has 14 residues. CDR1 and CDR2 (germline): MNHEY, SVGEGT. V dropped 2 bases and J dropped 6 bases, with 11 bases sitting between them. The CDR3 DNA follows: TGTGCCAGCAGTTACAGCGGTGGGAGAAACATTCAGTACTTC. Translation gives CASSYSGGRNIQYF.

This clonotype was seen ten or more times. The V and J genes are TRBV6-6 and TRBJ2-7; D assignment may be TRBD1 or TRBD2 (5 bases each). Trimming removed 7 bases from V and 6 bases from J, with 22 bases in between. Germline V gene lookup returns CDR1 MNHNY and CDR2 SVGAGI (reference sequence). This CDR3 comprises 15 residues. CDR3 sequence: CASTTGQDPWGEQYV. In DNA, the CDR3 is TGTGCCAGCACCACGGGGCAGGACCCCTGGGGCGAGCAGTACGTC.

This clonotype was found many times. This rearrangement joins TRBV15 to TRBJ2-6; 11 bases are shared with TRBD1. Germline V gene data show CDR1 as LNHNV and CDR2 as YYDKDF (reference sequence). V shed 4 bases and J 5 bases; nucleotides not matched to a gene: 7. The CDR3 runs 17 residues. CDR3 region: CATSKGTGGSWANVLTF. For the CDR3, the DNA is TGTGCCACCAGCAAGGGGACAGGGGGTAGCTGGGCCAACGTCCTGACTTTC.